The 5 T cell receptor beta chains given below trace back to one sample, sequenced in a study of technical replicates of blood from several donors. Repertoires were generated with immunoSEQ multiplex PCR, while TCRdb's copy carries only in-frame clones and drops some. Of approximately 85,000 clones listed, around 94% are singletons. Sequencing was performed on T cells isolated from PBMCs. The origin of the receptors is a human donor in good health.

The gene calls are TRBV30 and TRBJ2-2; 7 bases are shared with TRBD2. CDR1 is GTSNPN and CDR2 is SVGIG in the germline V gene (reference sequence). V dropped 2 bases and J dropped 5; count of bases not matched to a gene: 8. The CDR3 loop spans 15 amino acids. This chain's CDR3 is CAWSKWGGQTGELFF. As DNA, the CDR3 is TGTGCCTGGAGTAAATGGGGAGGGCAGACCGGGGAGCTGTTTTTT.

This chain links TRBV30 with TRBJ1-2, with TRBD1 matching 7 bases. The V gene end was trimmed by 5 bases and the J gene end by 3 bases; junction bases not matched to a gene: 9. The CDR3 has 14 amino acids. Germline V gene sequence: CDR1 GTSNPN, CDR2 SVGIG (reference sequence). The CDR3 coding sequence is TGTGCCTGGCGATTAGCAGGGGGGTACTATGGCTACACCTTC. Its translation: CAWRLAGGYYGYTF.

The genes are TRBV14 and TRBJ1-4; D is unclear. Germline V CDR1 and CDR2: SGHDN, FVKESK. V shed 4 bases and J shed 0 bases, with 6 bases lying between them. The CDR3 has 14 amino acids. Here the CDR3 DNA reads TGTGCCAGCAGCCGTACAGCAACTAATGAAAAACTGTTTTTT. Protein sequence: CASSRTATNEKLFF.

The chain uses TRBV29-1 and TRBJ2-7; 14 positions match TRBD2. Germline CDR1 is SQVTM and CDR2 is ANQGSEA. This CDR3 has 15 amino acids. The trim removed 1 base at V and 5 bases at J, leaving 4 bases unmatched. CDR3 amino acids: CSVEGGLAGADEQYF. The CDR3 nucleotides are TGCAGCGTTGAAGGGGGACTAGCGGGAGCGGACGAGCAGTACTTC.

The gene calls are TRBV6-1 and TRBJ1-2; 8 positions agree with TRBD1. Per germline, CDR1 MNHNS and CDR2 SASEGT. This CDR3 comprises 14 residues. Germline trimming cut 0 bases from V and 6 bases from J; bases unmatched to any gene: 3. CDR3 nucleotides: TGTGCCAGCAGTGAAGCGCAGGGGGCCGATGGCTACACCTTC. Its protein product is CASSEAQGADGYTF.